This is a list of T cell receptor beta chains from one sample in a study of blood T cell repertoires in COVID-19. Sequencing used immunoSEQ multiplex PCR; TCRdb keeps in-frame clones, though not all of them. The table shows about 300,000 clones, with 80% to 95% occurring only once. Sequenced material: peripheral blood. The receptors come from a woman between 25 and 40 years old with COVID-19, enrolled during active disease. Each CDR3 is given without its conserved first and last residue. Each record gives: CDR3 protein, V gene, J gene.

cdr3_aa: ASSPRWRGGEAF; v_call: TRBV7-9; j_call: TRBJ1-1
cdr3_aa: ASSLRGMNTEAF; v_call: TRBV27; j_call: TRBJ1-1
cdr3_aa: ASSEGGEGSNEKLF; v_call: TRBV6-1; j_call: TRBJ1-4
cdr3_aa: ATSDLVDTYEQY; v_call: TRBV24-1; j_call: TRBJ2-7
cdr3_aa: ASRRAINSPLH; v_call: TRBV6-5; j_call: TRBJ1-6
cdr3_aa: ASSVRQGSYNEQF; v_call: TRBV9; j_call: TRBJ2-1
cdr3_aa: ASSLDGTGQETQY; v_call: TRBV11-2; j_call: TRBJ2-5
cdr3_aa: ASSGTSGIKTQY; v_call: TRBV2; j_call: TRBJ2-5
cdr3_aa: AWSRGIGNEQF; v_call: TRBV30; j_call: TRBJ2-1
cdr3_aa: ASSLRGGDEQY; v_call: TRBV7-2; j_call: TRBJ2-7
cdr3_aa: ASSLAGLPGDEQY; v_call: TRBV7-2; j_call: TRBJ2-7
cdr3_aa: ASSRTGQGPYEQY; v_call: TRBV6-5; j_call: TRBJ2-7
cdr3_aa: ASSTRQGAFYEQY; v_call: TRBV5-4; j_call: TRBJ2-7
cdr3_aa: ASSPSPALNTEAF; v_call: TRBV3-1/TRBV3-2; j_call: TRBJ1-1
cdr3_aa: ASKTGTGVLGTGVEQF; v_call: TRBV10-3; j_call: TRBJ2-1
cdr3_aa: ASSKTSVNEQF; v_call: TRBV12-3/TRBV12-4; j_call: TRBJ2-1
cdr3_aa: ATSKGLAFDEQF; v_call: TRBV15; j_call: TRBJ2-1
cdr3_aa: ASSVAGGSYNEQF; v_call: TRBV2; j_call: TRBJ2-1
cdr3_aa: AWAQGRDQPQH; v_call: TRBV30; j_call: TRBJ1-5
cdr3_aa: ASSYSGGRAGDTQY; v_call: TRBV6-5; j_call: TRBJ2-3
cdr3_aa: ASSLTAGTTSSGANVLT; v_call: TRBV27; j_call: TRBJ2-6
cdr3_aa: ASSYSGANSPLH; v_call: TRBV6-6; j_call: TRBJ1-6
cdr3_aa: ATSIPLGRKYQPQH; v_call: TRBV15; j_call: TRBJ1-5
cdr3_aa: AWSRGLEVTEAF; v_call: TRBV30; j_call: TRBJ1-1
cdr3_aa: ASSEFSREQQY; v_call: TRBV25-1; j_call: TRBJ2-7
cdr3_aa: ASSPTGQARGYT; v_call: TRBV5-1; j_call: TRBJ1-2
cdr3_aa: AISTRGGINYGYT; v_call: TRBV10-3; j_call: TRBJ1-2
cdr3_aa: SVGLAGEQY; v_call: TRBV29-1; j_call: TRBJ2-7